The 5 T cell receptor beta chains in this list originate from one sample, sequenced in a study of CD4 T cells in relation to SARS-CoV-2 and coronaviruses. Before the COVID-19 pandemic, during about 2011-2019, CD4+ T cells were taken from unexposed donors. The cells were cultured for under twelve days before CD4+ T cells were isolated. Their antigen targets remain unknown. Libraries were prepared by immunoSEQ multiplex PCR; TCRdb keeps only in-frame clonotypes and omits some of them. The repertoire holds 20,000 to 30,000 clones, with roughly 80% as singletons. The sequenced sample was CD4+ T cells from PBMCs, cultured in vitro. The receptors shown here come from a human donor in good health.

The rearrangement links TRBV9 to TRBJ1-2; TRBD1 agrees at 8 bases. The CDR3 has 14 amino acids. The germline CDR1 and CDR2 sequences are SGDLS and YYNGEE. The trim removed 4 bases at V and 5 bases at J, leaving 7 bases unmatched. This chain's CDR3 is CASSPRDRRYGYTF. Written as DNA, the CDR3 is TGTGCCAGCAGCCCACGGGACAGGCGGTATGGCTACACCTTC.

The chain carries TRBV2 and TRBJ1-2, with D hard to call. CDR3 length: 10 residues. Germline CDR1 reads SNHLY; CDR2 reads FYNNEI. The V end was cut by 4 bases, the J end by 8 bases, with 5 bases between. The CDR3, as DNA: TGTGCCAGCAGTGTGGAAGGCTACACCTTC. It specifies CASSVEGYTF.

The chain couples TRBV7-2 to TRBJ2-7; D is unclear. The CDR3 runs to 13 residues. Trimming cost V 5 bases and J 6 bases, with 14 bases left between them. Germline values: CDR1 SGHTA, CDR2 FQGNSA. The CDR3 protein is CASSPPDVSEQYF. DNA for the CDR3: TGTGCCAGCAGCCCCCCCGACGTGAGCGAGCAGTACTTC.

Here the CDR3 DNA reads TGTGCCAGTAGTATACGGGCTAGCGGATACACAGATACGCAGTATTTT. It translates to CASSIRASGYTDTQYF. The chain carries TRBV19 and TRBJ2-3; 7 bases are a match to TRBD2. V was clipped by 2 bases and J by 2 bases; unmatched bases: 7. The CDR3 length is 16 residues. The germline V gene encodes CDR1 LNHDA and CDR2 SQIVND (reference sequence).

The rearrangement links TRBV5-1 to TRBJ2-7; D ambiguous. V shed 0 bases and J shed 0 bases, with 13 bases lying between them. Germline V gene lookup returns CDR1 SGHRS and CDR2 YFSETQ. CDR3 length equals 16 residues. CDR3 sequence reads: CASSLAGDLSSYEQYF. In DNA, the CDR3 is TGCGCCAGCAGCTTGGCCGGCGACCTCAGCTCCTACGAGCAGTACTTC.